These 30 T cell receptor beta chains were sequenced from one sample in a study of CD8 T cells in Susac syndrome. When the RNA was reverse transcribed, random hexamers were used with an input of about 0.5 to 1 ug. TCRdb fed the immunoSEQ multiplex PCR reads into MiXCR, producing one record per CDR3 protein. The table has 160,000 or so distinct CDR3 sequences, roughly 96% seen once. The sequenced sample consisted of CD4+ T cells from PBMCs. These receptors were obtained from a human donor with Susac syndrome.

This sequence joins TRBV12-3 or TRBV12-4 and TRBJ2-2; D unclear. V was pared by 0 bases and J by 5 bases, with 10 bases between. The CDR3 is 15 amino acids. The CDR3 spells CASSLALPGTGELFF. Written as DNA, the CDR3 is TGTGCCAGCAGTTTAGCGCTACCGGGTACCGGGGAGCTGTTTTTT.

The CDR3 protein is CASSESGDTQYF. The CDR3 nucleotides are TGTGCCAGCTCGGAAAGTGGCGATACGCAGTATTTT. J is TRBJ2-3 and V is TRBV18; D ambiguous. CDR3 length: 12 amino acids. CDR1 is KGHSH and CDR2 is LQKENI in the germline V gene. Trimming pared 6 bases from V and 6 bases from J, leaving 10 bases between.

The chain joins TRBV24-1 to TRBJ2-7, with D possibly being TRBD1 (7 bases). Germline V gene lookup returns CDR1 KGHDR and CDR2 SFDVKD. The CDR3 covers 15 residues. V was cut by 5 bases and J by 4 bases, with 17 bases left in between. The CDR3 region is CATSAGVQGGYEQYF. The CDR3 region has the DNA TGTGCCACCAGTGCTGGAGTCCAGGGGGGTTACGAGCAGTACTTC.

The chain couples TRBV29-1 to TRBJ1-3; no clear D. The CDR3 contains 12 residues. CDR1 SQVTM and CDR2 ANQGSEA come from the germline V gene. Trimming pared 1 base from V and 2 bases from J, leaving 3 bases between. The CDR3 DNA reads TGCAGCGTTGAAGTAGCTGGAAACACCATATATTTT. This translates into CSVEVAGNTIYF.

The rearrangement uses TRBV29-1 and TRBJ1-2, with unresolved D. The length of the CDR3 is 12 residues. The germline gives CDR1 SQVTM, CDR2 ANQGSEA. The germline V and J ends were trimmed by 7 bases and 8 bases, with 17 bases remaining between them. Written as DNA, the CDR3 is TGCAGCGCCGATGTGACGGGGTCAGGCTACACCTTC. Its protein is CSADVTGSGYTF. Variable domain in full (rest from reference TRBV29-1 and TRBJ1-2): SAVISQKPSRDICQRGTSLTIQCQVDSQVTMMFWYRQQPGQSLTLIATANQGSEATYESGFVIDKFPISRPNLTFSTLTVSNMSPEDSSIYLCSADVTGSGYTFGSGTRLTVV.

The CDR3 DNA reads TGTGCCAGCACTGTTAGCGGGGGTACAGATACGCAGTATTTT. Translating it yields CASTVSGGTDTQYF. V gene TRBV7-9 combines with J gene TRBJ2-3, with 9 bases fitting TRBD2. Germline CDR1 is SEHNR and CDR2 is FQNEAQ (reference sequence). The CDR3 length is 14 residues. The trim removed 7 bases at V and 3 bases at J, leaving 5 bases unmatched.

This clonotype was observed once. The chain joins TRBV7-2 to TRBJ1-2; maybe TRBD1 (6 bases). Trimming cost V 3 bases and J 10 bases, with 24 bases left between them. Germline CDR1 reads SGHTA; CDR2 reads FQGNSA. The CDR3 is 16 amino acids. The CDR3 coding sequence is TGTGCCAGCAGCTTCGGACAGTCCCTCTCATCCGTGTCCTACACCTTC. This gives the protein CASSFGQSLSSVSYTF.

This rearrangement joins TRBV29-1 to TRBJ1-1; D gene uncertain. This CDR3 has 13 residues. Trimming left V 0 bases short and J 0 bases short, with 5 bases between. CDR1 and CDR2 from the germline V gene are SQVTM and ANQGSEA. CDR3 bases: TGCAGCGTTGAAGAACGCCTGAACACTGAAGCTTTCTTT. Encoded protein: CSVEERLNTEAFF.

To note about this clonotype: One junction end disagrees with the germline gene, perhaps due to a read error. The V gene is TRBV7-2, the J gene TRBJ1-5; tentative D call: TRBD1 (5 bases). CDR1 and CDR2 (germline): SGHTA, FQGNSA. The CDR3 has 12 amino acids. Written as DNA, the CDR3 is TGTGCCAGCAGTTTAGACAGTCAGCCCCAGCATTTT. Translation gives CASSLDSQPQHF.

The chain carries TRBV11-1 and TRBJ1-1, with D possibly TRBD1 on 6 matching bases. With 3 bases removed from V and 0 bases from J, the gap between germline ends came to 14 bases. Germline loops: CDR1 SGHAT, CDR2 FQDESV (reference sequence). The CDR3 is made up of 16 amino acids. Written as DNA, the CDR3 is TGTGCCAGCAGCTTGGAATCAGGGGTTTTGAACACTGAAGCTTTCTTT. It yields the protein CASSLESGVLNTEAFF.

The gene calls are TRBV25-1 and TRBJ2-3, with D possibly being TRBD1 (5 bases). The CDR3 covers 12 residues. Trimming removed 11 bases at V and 6 bases at J, with 15 bases between. Germline loops: CDR1 MGHDK, CDR2 SYGVNS. The CDR3 DNA follows: TGTGCCGCAACAGGCGGTAGGGATACGCAGTATTTT. Translating it yields CAATGGRDTQYF.

This clonotype came up a few times. The DNA for the CDR3 is TGTGCCAGCAGTCGGGGTTACCAAGAGACCCAGTACTTC. Protein sequence: CASSRGYQETQYF. The chain recombines TRBV2 with TRBJ2-5; TRBD2 is a possible D gene (5 bases). The CDR3 covers 13 residues. Germline CDR1 is SNHLY and CDR2 is FYNNEI. Trimming removed 5 bases at V and 0 bases at J, with 7 bases between. The whole variable domain, filled in from reference TRBV2 and TRBJ2-5, reads EPEVTQTPSHQVTQMGQEVILRCVPISNHLYFYWYRQILGQKVEFLVSFYNNEISEKSEIFDDQFSVERPDGSNFTLKIRSTKLEDSAMYFCASSRGYQETQYFGPGTRLLVL.

The V call is TRBV9, the J call TRBJ1-3, with 7 bases aligning to TRBD1. The germline V gene encodes CDR1 SGDLS and CDR2 YYNGEE. The CDR3 loop spans 14 amino acids. The V segment lost 4 bases and the J segment 3 bases; nucleotides outside the gene matches: 4. The CDR3 protein is CASSTTGFGNTIYF. DNA for the CDR3: TGTGCCAGCAGCACGACAGGGTTTGGAAACACCATATATTTT.

The CDR3, as DNA: TGTGCCAGCAGCTTAGGACAGGGGGCCACCGGGGAGCTGTTTTTT. This gives the protein CASSLGQGATGELFF. The rearrangement links TRBV7-9 to TRBJ2-2; 10 nucleotides match TRBD1. The CDR3 totals 15 residues. Per germline, CDR1 SEHNR and CDR2 FQNEAQ (reference sequence). J lost 4 bases, V lost 1 base, and 0 bases had no gene match.

The CDR3 here is CASSYSGRQEKLFF. The CDR3 DNA is TGTGCCAGCAGTTACTCAGGGCGCCAAGAAAAACTGTTTTTT. J is TRBJ1-4 and V is TRBV6-5, with unresolved D. Germline V lookup: CDR1 MNHEY, CDR2 SVGAGI. CDR3 length equals 14 residues. V was shortened by 0 bases and J by 8 bases, with 10 bases between the two germline ends.

The chain uses TRBV5-4 and TRBJ2-5; 8 bases fit TRBD1. Trimming cost V 2 bases and J 3 bases; bases outside gene matches: 6. This CDR3 region has 15 residues. Germline V gives CDR1 SGHNT, CDR2 YYREEE (reference sequence). Here the CDR3 DNA reads TGTGCCAGCAGCTTACCCCTGGGACAGGAAGAGACCCAGTACTTC. Protein product: CASSLPLGQEETQYF. Drawing the rest from reference TRBV5-4 and TRBJ2-5, the complete variable domain is ETGVTQSPTHLIKTRGQQVTLRCSSQSGHNTVSWYQQALGQGPQFIFQYYREEENGRGNFPPRFSGLQFPNYSSELNVNALELDDSALYLCASSLPLGQEETQYFGPGTRLLVL.

This chain uses TRBV20-1 with TRBJ2-4; 7 nucleotides agree with TRBD2. This CDR3 comprises 11 residues. Germline loops: CDR1 DFQATT, CDR2 SNEGSKA (reference sequence). The CDR3 region has the DNA TGCAGCGGGGGGAACAAGAACATTCAGTACTTC. As protein: CSGGNKNIQYF.

V usage is TRBV12-3 or TRBV12-4 and J usage is TRBJ2-1; 7 bases align to TRBD1. The J segment lost 8 bases and the V segment lost 6 bases, leaving 7 bases of the junction unmatched. This CDR3 is 13 amino acids long. For the CDR3, the DNA is TGTGCCAGCAGGATGACAGGGTACGATGAGCAGTTCTTC. This codes for CASRMTGYDEQFF.

The V gene is TRBV11-2, the J gene TRBJ2-7, with D possibly TRBD1 on 5 matching bases. The CDR3 has 16 amino acids. The V end was cut by 2 bases, the J end by 2 bases, with 16 bases between. Germline V gene lookup returns CDR1 SGHAT and CDR2 FQNNGV. The DNA of the CDR3 is TGTGCCAGCAGCTTAACGAGCCAAGTAGGGGCCTACGAGCAGTACTTC. It translates to CASSLTSQVGAYEQYF.

This chain joins TRBV4-2 and TRBJ1-6; D not certain. The V gene's germline CDR1 is LGHNA and CDR2 YNFKEQ. V was shortened by 0 bases and J by 7 bases, with 7 bases between the two germline ends. The CDR3 spans 14 residues. CDR3 amino acids: CASSQDALNSPLHF. As DNA, the CDR3 is TGTGCCAGCAGCCAAGATGCCCTAAATTCACCCCTCCACTTT.

The chain combines TRBV6-5 with TRBJ1-2, with TRBD1 matching 10 bases. This CDR3 has 15 residues. J lost 2 bases, V lost 6 bases, and 6 bases had no gene match. The germline V gene encodes CDR1 MNHEY and CDR2 SVGAGI. CDR3 sequence (DNA): TGTGCCAGCAGACAACGGGGACAGGGGAACTATGGCTACACCTTC. Translated: CASRQRGQGNYGYTF.

The V call is TRBV20-1, the J call TRBJ2-3; D is ambiguous. This CDR3 has 12 residues. The germline V and J ends were trimmed by 6 bases and 5 bases, with 12 bases remaining between them. CDR1 and CDR2 (germline): DFQATT, SNEGSKA (reference sequence). The CDR3 spells CSASTGGDTQYF. DNA of the CDR3: TGCAGTGCATCCACTGGCGGAGATACGCAGTATTTT.

The genes are TRBV6-5 and TRBJ1-1, with a tentative D call TRBD1 (6 bases). Trimming took 2 bases from V and 8 from J, leaving 15 bases between them. Germline CDR1 and CDR2: MNHEY and SVGAGI. The CDR3 is 14 residues long. The CDR3 loop reads CASSYRGGYKEAFF. CDR3 DNA: TGTGCCAGCAGTTACCGTGGGGGCTATAAGGAAGCTTTCTTT.

This rearrangement joins TRBV11-2 to TRBJ2-1, with D perhaps matching TRBD1 (5 bases). The CDR3 consists of 14 residues. V was cut by 4 bases and J by 9 bases, with 16 bases left in between. Germline V gives CDR1 SGHAT, CDR2 FQNNGV. CDR3 sequence (DNA): TGTGCCAGCAGCTCGTTCTCAGGGTCTGCTGAGCAGTTCTTC. This gives the protein CASSSFSGSAEQFF.

This rearrangement joins TRBV9 to TRBJ1-6, with D maybe TRBD1 (5 bases). Germline CDR1 reads SGDLS; CDR2 reads YYNGEE. Trimming cost V 4 bases and J 0 bases, with 11 bases left between them. The CDR3 has 16 amino acids. CDR3 in DNA: TGTGCCAGCAGCCTCCCAGGGAGCTCCTATAATTCACCCCTCCACTTT. This encodes CASSLPGSSYNSPLHF.

This chain uses TRBV7-9 with TRBJ1-1; D is undetermined. The CDR3 covers 14 residues. Germline CDR1 reads SEHNR; CDR2 reads FQNEAQ (reference sequence). V was clipped by 6 bases and J by 1 base, with 12 bases between them. CDR3 residues: CASSLVQANTEAFF. Written as DNA, the CDR3 is TGTGCCAGCAGTCTAGTTCAGGCGAACACTGAAGCTTTCTTT. Together with reference TRBV7-9 and TRBJ1-1, the CDR3 gives the full variable domain: DTGVSQNPRHKITKRGQNVTFRCDPISEHNRLYWYRQTLGQGPEFLTYFQNEAQLEKSRLLSDRFSAERPKGSFSTLEIQRTEQGDSAMYLCASSLVQANTEAFFGQGTRLTVV.

V usage is TRBV15 and J usage is TRBJ2-7, with TRBD1 as a possible D gene (5 bases). CDR1 is LNHNV and CDR2 is YYDKDF in the germline V gene (reference sequence). Trimming cost V 5 bases and J 5 bases, with 16 bases left between them. CDR3 length: 14 amino acids. CDR3 sequence: CATSQDKALDEQYF. CDR3 sequence (DNA): TGTGCCACCAGCCAGGACAAGGCCTTGGACGAGCAGTACTTC.

This clonotype has just one count. The rearrangement uses TRBV9 and TRBJ1-1; D is undetermined. CDR3 size: 14 residues. V was clipped by 0 bases and J by 4 bases, with 10 bases between them. Germline values: CDR1 SGDLS, CDR2 YYNGEE. The CDR3 region is CASSVGGLGTEAFF. Here the CDR3 DNA reads TGTGCCAGCAGCGTAGGGGGTCTAGGCACTGAAGCTTTCTTT.

This chain joins TRBV20-1 and TRBJ1-6; D perhaps matches TRBD1 (5 bases). CDR1 is DFQATT and CDR2 is SNEGSKA in the germline V gene (reference sequence). Trimming took off 6 bases at V and 10 bases at J, with 13 bases between the two ends. The CDR3 extends over 12 amino acids. CDR3 sequence: CSALGGGSPLHF. The CDR3 bases are TGCAGTGCCCTCGGGGGGGGATCACCCCTCCACTTT.

This chain connects TRBV14 to TRBJ2-1, with a tentative D call TRBD2 (5 bases). V lost 1 base and J lost 8, with 12 bases in between. There are 14 residues in the CDR3. The germline gives CDR1 SGHDN, CDR2 FVKESK. The CDR3 DNA reads TGTGCCAGCAGCCAAGGGATAGCGTACGATGAGCAGTTCTTC. Encoded protein: CASSQGIAYDEQFF. The variable domain in full, completed from reference TRBV14 and TRBJ2-1, reads EAGVTQFPSHSVIEKGQTVTLRCDPISGHDNLYWYRRVMGKEIKFLLHFVKESKQDESGMPNNRFLAERTGGTYSTLKVQPAELEDSGVYFCASSQGIAYDEQFFGPGTRLTVL.